These 2 T cell receptor beta chains share one sample of origin, sequenced in a study of CD8+CD57+ T cells in acquired aplastic anemia. All sequencing subjects had displayed CD8+CD57+ cell expansion on flow cytometry. CDR3 and TCR beta VDJ profiling relied on genomic DNA as the template. TCRdb re-derived calls from the reads in MiXCR, one entry per CDR3 protein. This sample has some 200,000 distinct CDR3 sequences, with over 55% found just once. The specimen sequenced was sorted CD4+, CD8+, or CD8+CD57+ T cells (not recorded which) from PBMCs. Receptors originate from a human donor with aplastic anemia.

In its sample, this clonotype was seen a few times. The J gene is TRBJ2-6, the V gene TRBV7-9; D ambiguous. The V gene's germline CDR1 is SEHNR and CDR2 FQNEAQ (reference sequence). Trimming shortened V by 5 bases and J by 0 bases, and 5 bases separated the two germline ends. This CDR3 contains 14 residues. Here the CDR3 reads CASSARSGANVLTF. The CDR3 nucleotides are TGTGCCAGCAGCGCCCGCTCTGGGGCCAACGTCCTGACTTTC.

This clonotype was seen just once. The CDR3 loop reads CSAQRLAGITDTQYF. The CDR3, as DNA: TGCAGTGCACAGAGGCTAGCGGGGATCACAGATACGCAGTATTTT. This sequence joins TRBV20-1 and TRBJ2-3, with 9 bases aligning to TRBD2. Germline V lookup: CDR1 DFQATT, CDR2 SNEGSKA (reference sequence). The CDR3 length is 15 residues. Trimming took 6 bases from V and 2 from J; bases not matched to a gene: 9.